The entry below describes one T cell receptor (beta chain). The data derive from a study of T cell changes during pregnancy in multiple sclerosis. Per germline, CDR1 KGHSH and CDR2 LQKENI. The CDR3 has 12 residues. The V gene lost 2 bases and the J gene lost 9 bases, with 9 bases spanning the gap. The method was immunoSEQ multiplex PCR; TCRdb's version includes in-frame clones alone and lacks a portion of them. The table has tens of thousands of clones, 80% to 95% seen once. Sample: peripheral blood, taken in the third trimester of pregnancy. V usage is TRBV18 and J usage is TRBJ2-3, with TRBD2 as a possible D gene (6 bases). This receptor was identified in a female donor in good health, enrolled as a control in a pregnancy study. CDR3 residues: CASSPYGGTQYF. DNA for the CDR3: TGTGCCAGCTCACCATACGGAGGGACGCAGTATTTT.